One and the same sample provided the 22 T cell receptor beta chains below, sequenced in a study of cytomegalovirus exposure and HLA in healthy donors (dated by TCRdb to 2017 to 2019). Libraries were constructed by the immunoSEQ multiplex PCR assay. For the multiplex PCR, a mixture combining 60 forward primers for TCR Vbeta segments and 13 reverse primers for TCR Jbeta segments was used. Held by TCRdb, this immuneACCESS table contains in-frame sequences only and omits some clones. Under half of the omission traces to an unresolved V gene where checked; the cause of the rest is unknown. Recorded for this sample are around 200,000 clones; roughly four fifths of them occurred a single time. Together, the top ten hold about 2% of the sample. The sample comprised PBMCs. The receptors shown here come from a woman in her 30s in good health and CMV-seropositive.

This chain uses TRBV6-5 with TRBJ1-4; D remains ambiguous. Germline CDR1 is MNHEY and CDR2 is SVGAGI. The CDR3 loop spans 15 amino acids. Trimming shortened V by 0 bases and J by 4 bases, and 9 bases separated the two germline ends. In nucleotides, the CDR3 is TGTGCCAGCAGTTACTCGCCAGACAATAATGAAAAACTGTTTTTT. This gives the protein CASSYSPDNNEKLFF.

This chain connects TRBV21-1 to TRBJ2-1; no DNA check was done on the table's D call, TRBD2. TRBV21-1 is annotated as a pseudogene. The CDR3 is made up of 17 amino acids. The CDR3 region has the DNA TGTGCCAGCAGCAAAAGACTAGCGGGGAATTCCTACAATGAGCAGTTCTTC. Translated, it gives CASSKRLAGNSYNEQFF.

The rearrangement uses TRBV7-9 and TRBJ2-1; 7 nucleotides match TRBD2. The CDR3 contains 13 residues. Germline V gives CDR1 SEHNR, CDR2 FQNEAQ (reference sequence). V dropped 10 bases and J dropped 1; count of bases not matched to a gene: 4. CDR3 DNA sequence: TGTGCCACGCAAGCGGGGTCCTACAATGAGCAGTTCTTC. It translates to CATQAGSYNEQFF.

The rearrangement links TRBV29-1 to TRBJ2-7, with 8 bases matching TRBD1. V gave up 2 bases and J gave up 2 bases; unmatched junction bases: 8. This CDR3 spans 15 amino acids. CDR1 SQVTM and CDR2 ANQGSEA come from the germline V gene. The CDR3 nucleotides are TGCAGCGTTGAATCCCAATCAGGGGGCACCTACGAGCAGTACTTC. It codes for CSVESQSGGTYEQYF.

V and J are TRBV28 and TRBJ1-2; D ambiguous. V gave up 5 bases and J gave up 0 bases, with 13 bases separating them. This CDR3 has 15 amino acids. Germline CDR1 and CDR2: MDHEN and SYDVKM. CDR3 coding DNA: TGTGCCAGCAGTCCCGGAGGACCACCTAACTATGGCTACACCTTC. Translated, it gives CASSPGGPPNYGYTF.

This chain uses TRBV5-4 with TRBJ1-2; TRBD1 agrees at 9 bases. This CDR3 region has 15 residues. In germline, CDR1 is SGHNT, CDR2 YYREEE (reference sequence). V lost 2 bases and J lost 4; bases outside the gene matches: 6. Here the CDR3 DNA reads TGTGCCAGCAGCTTAGAACAGGGGGCTGGCTATGGCTACACCTTC. It codes for CASSLEQGAGYGYTF.

The V call is TRBV6-5, the J call TRBJ1-2, with 7 bases matching TRBD1. CDR3 length: 13 amino acids. Trimming removed 5 bases from V and 8 bases from J; junction bases left unmatched: 8. Looked up from germline, CDR1 is MNHEY and CDR2 is SVGAGI. CDR3 DNA sequence: TGTGCCAGCAGTAGCCTAGGGGGCGAAGGCTACACCTTC. Its translation: CASSSLGGEGYTF.

The J gene is TRBJ2-3, the V gene TRBV2; TRBD2 agrees at 7 bases. The V gene's germline CDR1 is SNHLY and CDR2 FYNNEI. There are 13 residues in the CDR3. With V trimmed by 3 bases and J by 8 bases, 5 bases remained unmatched. Written as DNA, the CDR3 is TGTGCCAGCAGTGAGTCCTGGGAGGGTACGCAGTATTTT. Its translation: CASSESWEGTQYF.

The chain employs TRBV7-2 and TRBJ1-5; 8 bases are shared with TRBD1. The CDR3 has 18 residues. Germline-derived CDR1 and CDR2 are SGHTA and FQGNSA. Trimming removed 1 base from V and 9 bases from J; junction bases left unmatched: 17. CDR3 nucleotides: TGTGCCAGCAGCTTAGTTGGGATGGGGACAGGTATCCATCGGCCCCAGCATTTT. It is translated as CASSLVGMGTGIHRPQHF.

The chain carries TRBV6-1 and TRBJ1-5, with D perhaps TRBD1 (6 bases). From germline, CDR1 is MNHNS and CDR2 SASEGT. Trimming left V 7 bases short and J 6 bases short, with 19 bases between. The CDR3 has 15 residues. CDR3 bases: TGTGCCAGCACCCAGACAGGCGGGCTTGGTCAGCCCCAGCATTTT. This encodes CASTQTGGLGQPQHF.

The chain recombines TRBV4-3 with TRBJ1-1, with 8 positions matching TRBD1. Trimming removed 4 bases from V and 7 bases from J; junction bases left unmatched: 2. CDR3 size: 12 residues. Germline assignment: CDR1 LGHNA and CDR2 YSLEER. CDR3 protein: CASSPGTGEAFF. In DNA form, the CDR3 reads TGCGCCAGCAGCCCCGGGACAGGTGAAGCTTTCTTT.

The J gene is TRBJ1-3, the V gene TRBV7-6; D ambiguous. The CDR3 totals 15 residues. V lost 1 base and J lost 4, with 11 bases in between. Per the germline V gene, CDR1 is SGHVS and CDR2 is FNYEAQ. CDR3 sequence reads: CASSLGSGPGNTIYF. The CDR3 DNA follows: TGTGCCAGCAGCTTAGGTTCGGGTCCAGGAAACACCATATATTTT.

The CDR3 nucleotides read TGTGCCAGCAGTTATAGGTTAGCGGGAGACAATGAGCAGTTCTTC. This gives the protein CASSYRLAGDNEQFF. This sequence joins TRBV6-5 and TRBJ2-1; TRBD2 agrees at 9 bases. CDR1 and CDR2 from the germline V gene are MNHEY and SVGAGI. The CDR3 is made up of 15 amino acids. V shed 3 bases, J shed 5 bases, and the junction held 5 bases outside the gene matches.

The chain combines TRBV14 with TRBJ2-3, with 13 bases matching TRBD2. The CDR3 contains 18 residues. CDR1 SGHDN and CDR2 FVKESK come from the germline V gene. V lost 0 bases to trimming and J lost 11 bases; unmatched junction nucleotides: 14. The CDR3 DNA follows: TGTGCCAGCAGCCAAGATCGACGACTAGCGGGGGGTAGTCCGAGGCAGTATTTT. Translating it yields CASSQDRRLAGGSPRQYF.

DNA for the CDR3: TGTGCCAGCAGTGAAGCAGCAGGGCGGGAGGGGTACACAGATACGCAGTATTTT. Its translation: CASSEAAGREGYTDTQYF. The chain combines TRBV2 with TRBJ2-3; 9 bases map to TRBD2. CDR3 size: 18 residues. CDR1 SNHLY and CDR2 FYNNEI come from the germline V gene. The junction had 9 bases not matched to a gene; V was cut back by 0 bases and J by 2 bases.

V is TRBV10-3 and J is TRBJ1-6; D possibly corresponds to TRBD1 (5 bases). The CDR3 has 14 residues. V was shortened by 8 bases and J by 10 bases, with 18 bases between the two germline ends. Germline loops: CDR1 ENHRY, CDR2 SYGVKD. CDR3 region: CAISRGEGESPLHF. CDR3 sequence (DNA): TGTGCCATCTCGCGGGGGGAGGGTGAATCACCCCTCCACTTT.

This chain connects TRBV5-1 to TRBJ2-5, with a weak D call TRBD1 (6 bases). V lost 1 base, J lost 2 bases, and 9 bases lay in between. Germline V gene data show CDR1 as SGHRS and CDR2 as YFSETQ. The length of the CDR3 is 14 residues. The CDR3 region is CASSLYQGQETQYF. CDR3 nucleotide sequence: TGCGCCAGCAGCTTGTACCAGGGGCAAGAGACCCAGTACTTC.

This chain links TRBV7-9 with TRBJ1-1; D uncertain. The CDR3 consists of 14 residues. Per the germline V gene, CDR1 is SEHNR and CDR2 is FQNEAQ (reference sequence). Deletions cut 4 bases from V and 4 bases from J, with 13 bases between. The DNA for the CDR3 is TGTGCCAGCAGCTCATCGGTTCCCGCCACTGAAGCTTTCTTT. It translates to CASSSSVPATEAFF. Full variable domain (rest looked up from reference TRBV7-9 and TRBJ1-1): DTGVSQNPRHKITKRGQNVTFRCDPISEHNRLYWYRQTLGQGPEFLTYFQNEAQLEKSRLLSDRFSAERPKGSFSTLEIQRTEQGDSAMYLCASSSSVPATEAFFGQGTRLTVV.

CDR3 loop: CASREGANEKLFF. The CDR3 DNA is TGCGCCAGCAGGGAGGGGGCAAATGAAAAACTGTTTTTT. The chain carries TRBV5-1 and TRBJ1-4, with 7 nucleotides matching TRBD1. Germline V gives CDR1 SGHRS, CDR2 YFSETQ. The CDR3 runs to 13 residues. The ends lost 5 bases at V and 5 bases at J; junction bases unmatched: 3.

The genes are TRBV5-1 and TRBJ2-5, with D perhaps matching TRBD1 (6 bases). Near its end, the DNA agrees better with TRBJ2-7, so the J call may be wrong. The CDR3 length is 15 residues. CDR1 SGHRS and CDR2 YFSETQ come from the germline V gene. CDR3 in amino acids: CASSLGWQGFYEQYF. CDR3 coding DNA: TGCGCCAGCAGCTTGGGTTGGCAGGGGTTCTACGAGCAGTACTTC.

The rearrangement joins TRBV6-1 to TRBJ2-7, with D possibly TRBD1 on 5 matching bases. V was trimmed by 6 bases and J by 3 bases, leaving 15 bases between them. Looked up from germline, CDR1 is MNHNS and CDR2 is SASEGT. This CDR3 comprises 14 residues. CDR3: CASRGASTFYEQYF. The CDR3 DNA sequence: TGTGCCAGCAGAGGGGCAAGTACATTCTACGAGCAGTACTTC.

The chain joins TRBV5-6 to TRBJ1-2, with 10 bases fitting TRBD1. CDR1 is SGHDT, CDR2 YYEEEE, per germline. This CDR3 region has 14 residues. J was trimmed by 4 bases and V by 4 bases; bases with no gene match: 4. The CDR3 spells CASSTTGGGYGYTF. For the CDR3, the DNA is TGTGCCAGCAGCACGACAGGGGGCGGCTATGGCTACACCTTC.